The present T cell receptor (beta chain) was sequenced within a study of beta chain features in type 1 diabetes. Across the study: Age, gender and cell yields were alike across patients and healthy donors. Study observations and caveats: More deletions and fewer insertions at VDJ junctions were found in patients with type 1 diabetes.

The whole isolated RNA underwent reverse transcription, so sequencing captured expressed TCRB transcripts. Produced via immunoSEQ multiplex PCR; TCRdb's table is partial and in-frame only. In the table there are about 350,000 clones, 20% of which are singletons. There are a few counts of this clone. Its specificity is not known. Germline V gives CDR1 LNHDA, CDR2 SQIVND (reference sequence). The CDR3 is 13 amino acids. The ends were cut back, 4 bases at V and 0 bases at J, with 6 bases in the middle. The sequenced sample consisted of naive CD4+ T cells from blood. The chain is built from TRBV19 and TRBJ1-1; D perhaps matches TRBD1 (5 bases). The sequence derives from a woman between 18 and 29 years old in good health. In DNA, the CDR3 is TGTGCCAGTAGTACGACAGTGAACACTGAAGCTTTCTTT. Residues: CASSTTVNTEAFF.